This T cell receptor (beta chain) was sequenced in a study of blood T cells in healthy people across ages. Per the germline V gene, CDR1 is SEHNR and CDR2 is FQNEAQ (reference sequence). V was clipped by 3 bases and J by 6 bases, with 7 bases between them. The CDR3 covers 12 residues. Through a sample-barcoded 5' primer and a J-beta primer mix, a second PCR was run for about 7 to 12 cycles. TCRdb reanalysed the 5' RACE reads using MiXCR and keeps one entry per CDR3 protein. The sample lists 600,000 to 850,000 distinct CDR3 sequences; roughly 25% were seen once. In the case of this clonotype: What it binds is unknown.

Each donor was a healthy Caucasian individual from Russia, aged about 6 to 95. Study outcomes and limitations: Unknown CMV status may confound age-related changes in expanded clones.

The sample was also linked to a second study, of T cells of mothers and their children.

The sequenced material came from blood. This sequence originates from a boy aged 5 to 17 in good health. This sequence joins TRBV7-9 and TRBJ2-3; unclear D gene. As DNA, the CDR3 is TGTGCCAGCAGCTTTATGGTGGATACGCAGTATTTT. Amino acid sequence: CASSFMVDTQYF.